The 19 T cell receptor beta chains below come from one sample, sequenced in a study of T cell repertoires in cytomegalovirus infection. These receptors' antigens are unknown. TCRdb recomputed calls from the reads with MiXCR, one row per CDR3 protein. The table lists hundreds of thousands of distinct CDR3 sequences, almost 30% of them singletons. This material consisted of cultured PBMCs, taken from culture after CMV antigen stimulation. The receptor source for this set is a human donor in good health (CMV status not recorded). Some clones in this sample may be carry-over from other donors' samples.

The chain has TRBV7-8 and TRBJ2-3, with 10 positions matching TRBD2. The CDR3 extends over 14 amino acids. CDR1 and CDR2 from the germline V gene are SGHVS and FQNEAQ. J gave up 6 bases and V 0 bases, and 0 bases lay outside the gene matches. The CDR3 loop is CASSLALAGDTQYF. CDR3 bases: TGTGCCAGCAGCTTAGCACTAGCGGGGGATACGCAGTATTTT.

CDR3 nucleotide sequence: TGCGCCAGCAGCTTGAACAGACCCACAGATACGCAGTATTTT. Translating it yields CASSLNRPTDTQYF. The chain has TRBV5-1 and TRBJ2-3; D is unclear. Trimming took off 1 base at V and 2 bases at J, with 8 bases between the two ends. Germline CDR1 reads SGHRS; CDR2 reads YFSETQ. The CDR3 runs 14 residues.

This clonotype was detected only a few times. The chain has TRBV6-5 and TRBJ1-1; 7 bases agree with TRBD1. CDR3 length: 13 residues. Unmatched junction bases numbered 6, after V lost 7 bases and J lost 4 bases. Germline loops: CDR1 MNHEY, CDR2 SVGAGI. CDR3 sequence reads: CASMRTGVTEAFF. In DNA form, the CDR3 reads TGTGCCAGCATGAGGACAGGTGTCACTGAAGCTTTCTTT.

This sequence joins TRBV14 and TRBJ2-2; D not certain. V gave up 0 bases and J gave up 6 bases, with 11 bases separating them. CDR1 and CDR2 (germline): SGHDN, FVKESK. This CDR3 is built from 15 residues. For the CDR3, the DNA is TGTGCCAGCAGCCAAGATTCGGGTAACCCCGGGGAGCTGTTTTTT. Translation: CASSQDSGNPGELFF.

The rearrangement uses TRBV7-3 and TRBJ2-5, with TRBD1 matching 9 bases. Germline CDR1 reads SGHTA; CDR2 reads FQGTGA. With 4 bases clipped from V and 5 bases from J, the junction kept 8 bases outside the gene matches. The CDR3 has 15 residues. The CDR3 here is CASSYQGQGGETQYF. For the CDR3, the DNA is TGTGCCAGCAGCTACCAGGGACAGGGTGGCGAGACCCAGTACTTC.

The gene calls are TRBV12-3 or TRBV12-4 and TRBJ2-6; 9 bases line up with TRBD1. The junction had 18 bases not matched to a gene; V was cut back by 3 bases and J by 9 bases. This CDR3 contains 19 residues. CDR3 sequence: CASSLILRRDRDFNNVLTF. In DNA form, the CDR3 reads TGTGCCAGCAGTTTGATCCTCCGCCGGGACAGGGACTTCAACAACGTCCTGACTTTC.

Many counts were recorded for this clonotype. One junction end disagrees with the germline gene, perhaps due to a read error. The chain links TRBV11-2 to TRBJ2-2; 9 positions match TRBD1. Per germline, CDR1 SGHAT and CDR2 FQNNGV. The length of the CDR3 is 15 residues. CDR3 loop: CASSAGQGNTGELFF. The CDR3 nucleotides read TGTGCTAGCAGCGCGGGACAGGGAAACACCGGGGAGCTGTTTTTT.

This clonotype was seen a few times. The CDR3 nucleotides read TGTGCCAGCAGCTTATCGACTAGCGGGGCAGATACGCAGTATTTT. This encodes CASSLSTSGADTQYF. The rearrangement joins TRBV7-2 to TRBJ2-3, with 11 bases lining up with TRBD2. The CDR3 sequence is 15 residues long. Looked up from germline, CDR1 is SGHTA and CDR2 is FQGNSA. The trim removed 2 bases at V and 4 bases at J, leaving 2 bases unmatched.

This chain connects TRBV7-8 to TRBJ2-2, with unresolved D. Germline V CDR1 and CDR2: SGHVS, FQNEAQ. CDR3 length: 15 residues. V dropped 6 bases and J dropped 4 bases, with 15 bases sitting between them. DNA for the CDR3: TGTGCCAGCAGTTCCTTCGACGCGAGCACCGGGGAGCTGTTTTTT. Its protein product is CASSSFDASTGELFF. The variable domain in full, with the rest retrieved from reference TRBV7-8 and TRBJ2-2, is GAGVSQSPRYKVAKRGQDVALRCDPISGHVSLFWYQQALGQGPEFLTYFQNEAQLDKSGLPSDRFFAERPEGSVSTLKIQRTQQEDSAVYLCASSSFDASTGELFFGEGSRLTVL.

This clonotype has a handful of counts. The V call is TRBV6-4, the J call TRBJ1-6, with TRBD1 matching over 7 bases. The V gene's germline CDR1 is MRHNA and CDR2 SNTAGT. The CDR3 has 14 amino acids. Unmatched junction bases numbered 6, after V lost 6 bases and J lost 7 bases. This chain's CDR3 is CASRAGTENSPLHF. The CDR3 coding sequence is TGTGCCAGCAGGGCCGGGACAGAGAATTCACCCCTCCACTTT.

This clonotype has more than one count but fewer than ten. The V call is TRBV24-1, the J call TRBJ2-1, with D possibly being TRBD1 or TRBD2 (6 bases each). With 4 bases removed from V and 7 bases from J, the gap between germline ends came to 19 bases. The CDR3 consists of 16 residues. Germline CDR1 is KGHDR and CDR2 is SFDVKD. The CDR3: CATSDLTGGGGNEQFF. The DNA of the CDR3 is TGTGCCACCAGTGACCTGACAGGCGGCGGAGGGAATGAGCAGTTCTTC.

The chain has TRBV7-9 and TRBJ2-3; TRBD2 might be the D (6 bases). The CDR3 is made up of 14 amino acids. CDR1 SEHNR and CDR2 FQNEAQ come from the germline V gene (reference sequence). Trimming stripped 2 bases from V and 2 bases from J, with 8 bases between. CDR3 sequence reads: CASSLSGVTDTQYF. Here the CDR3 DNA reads TGTGCCAGCAGCTTATCGGGGGTCACAGATACGCAGTATTTT.

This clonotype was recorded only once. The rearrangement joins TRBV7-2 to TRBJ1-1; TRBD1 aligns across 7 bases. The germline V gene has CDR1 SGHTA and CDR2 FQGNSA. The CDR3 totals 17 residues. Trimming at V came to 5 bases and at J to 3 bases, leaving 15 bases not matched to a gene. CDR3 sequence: CASSASRGRMADTEAFF. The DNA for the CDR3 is TGTGCCAGCAGCGCTTCTAGGGGGCGCATGGCGGACACTGAAGCTTTCTTT.

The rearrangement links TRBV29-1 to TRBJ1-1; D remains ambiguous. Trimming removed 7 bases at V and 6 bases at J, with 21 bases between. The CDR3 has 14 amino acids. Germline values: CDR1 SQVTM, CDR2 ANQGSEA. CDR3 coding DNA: TGCAGCGCCGCGCTTGGGTTCCCTTGGCCTGAAGCTTTCTTT. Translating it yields CSAALGFPWPEAFF.

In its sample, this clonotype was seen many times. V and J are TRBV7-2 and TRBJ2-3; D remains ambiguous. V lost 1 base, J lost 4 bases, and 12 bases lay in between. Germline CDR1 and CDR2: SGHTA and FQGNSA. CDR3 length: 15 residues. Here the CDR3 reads CASSLEGRGPDTQYF. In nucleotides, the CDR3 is TGTGCCAGCAGCTTAGAGGGTCGTGGGCCAGATACGCAGTATTTT.

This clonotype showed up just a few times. CDR3 nucleotide sequence: TGTGCCAGCAGCCTTCCGGGAGGGCCGGGTGAGCAGTTCTTC. It codes for CASSLPGGPGEQFF. The genes are TRBV7-2 and TRBJ2-1; 8 bases line up with TRBD2. J was trimmed by 9 bases and V by 5 bases; bases with no gene match: 9. The CDR3 covers 14 residues. Germline V gene data show CDR1 as SGHTA and CDR2 as FQGNSA.

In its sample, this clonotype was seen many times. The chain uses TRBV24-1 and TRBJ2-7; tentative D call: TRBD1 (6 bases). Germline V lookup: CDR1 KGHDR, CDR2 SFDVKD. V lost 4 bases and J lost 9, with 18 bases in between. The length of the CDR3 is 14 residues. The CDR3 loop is CATSETWTERGQYF. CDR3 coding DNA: TGTGCCACCAGTGAAACCTGGACAGAGAGAGGGCAGTACTTC.

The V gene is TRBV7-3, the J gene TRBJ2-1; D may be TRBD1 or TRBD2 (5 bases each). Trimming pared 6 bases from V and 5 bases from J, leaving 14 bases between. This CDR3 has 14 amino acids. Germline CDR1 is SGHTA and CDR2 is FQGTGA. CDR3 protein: CASRGPGVDNEQFF. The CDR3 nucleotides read TGTGCCAGCAGGGGGCCCGGGGTTGACAATGAGCAGTTCTTC.

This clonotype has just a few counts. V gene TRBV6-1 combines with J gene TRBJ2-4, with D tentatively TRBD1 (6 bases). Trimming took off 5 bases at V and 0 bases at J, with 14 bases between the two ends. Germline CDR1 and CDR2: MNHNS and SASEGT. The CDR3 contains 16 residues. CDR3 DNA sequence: TGTGCCAGCAGTTCCATCGGGACACTAGCCAAAAACATTCAGTACTTC. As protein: CASSSIGTLAKNIQYF.